This T cell receptor (beta chain) originates from a study of chemoradiotherapy in HPV16-positive cancers. Study results and limitations: For HPV16-positive patients, expanding HPV-responsive T cells associated with longer recurrence-free survival. Candidate HPV-specific clones and E7-related TCR motifs grew in tumor during treatment.

Regarding this clone: Its matching antigen is unknown.

Clones were read by immunoSEQ multiplex PCR, and TCRdb kept only the in-frame ones, dropping some. The data show 8,500 to 9,000 clones, roughly 91% seen once. Sequencing used blood, obtained from a patient who underwent chemoradiotherapy. The TCR sequence derives from a human donor with HPV-associated anogenital cancer.

CDR3 in amino acids: CASSLGGRIWGNEQFF. In DNA, the CDR3 is TGTGCCAGCAGTTTAGGGGGGAGAATTTGGGGGAATGAGCAGTTCTTC. The chain employs TRBV28 and TRBJ2-1; tentative D call: TRBD2 (6 bases). The CDR3 spans 16 residues. The germline V gene has CDR1 MDHEN and CDR2 SYDVKM. V was clipped by 2 bases and J by 7 bases, with 18 bases between them. The entire variable domain, with the rest obtained from reference TRBV28 and TRBJ2-1, is as follows: DVKVTQSSRYLVKRTGEKVFLECVQDMDHENMFWYRQDPGLGLRLIYFSYDVKMKEKGDIPEGYSVSREKKERFSLILESASTNQTSMYLCASSLGGRIWGNEQFFGPGTRLTVL.